This T cell receptor beta chain was identified in a study of circulating and synovial CD4+ cells in juvenile arthritis. Trimming pared 5 bases from V and 2 bases from J, leaving 9 bases between. The CDR3 has 13 amino acids. The germline CDR1 and CDR2 sequences are SEHNR and FQNEAQ (reference sequence). About this clone itself: Other DNA sequences in this specimen translate into the identical CDR3.

Clones were read by immunoSEQ multiplex PCR, and TCRdb kept only the in-frame ones, dropping some. Among tens of thousands of clones listed, about 95% were seen once. The genes are TRBV7-9 and TRBJ1-1, with D perhaps matching TRBD1 (5 bases). The clonotype comes from a human donor with juvenile idiopathic arthritis. Sequencing input: CD4+ T cells from blood. The CDR3 reads CASSPTGNTEAFF. The CDR3 DNA is TGTGCCAGCAGCCCAACAGGTAACACTGAAGCTTTCTTT.